The clone carrying this T cell receptor (beta chain) was seen many times. This sample was included in a study of CD8+CD57+ T cells in acquired aplastic anemia. Overall study context: The mean DNA yield obtained from sorted CD4+ and CD8+ cells came to around 3 ug.

All patients picked for sequencing had shown, by flow cytometry, an expansion of CD8+CD57+ cells. The diagnosis in all patients was severe acquired aplastic anemia. Using genomic DNA as the template, TCR beta VDJ and CDR3 profiling was carried out. TCRdb processed the reads anew with MiXCR; each CDR3 protein has one entry. The sample has 200,000 to 300,000 distinct CDR3 sequences; approximately 45% are singletons. V was cut by 5 bases and J by 2 bases, with 16 bases left in between. This CDR3 is 14 amino acids long. Germline V gene lookup returns CDR1 DFQATT and CDR2 SNEGSKA (reference sequence). The chain links TRBV20-1 to TRBJ2-7; D possibly corresponds to TRBD1 (6 bases). The TCR sequence derives from a human donor with aplastic anemia. The sample comprised sorted CD4+, CD8+, or CD8+CD57+ T cells (not recorded which) from PBMCs. The CDR3 nucleotides read TGCAGTGCTGAGGACAGAGACCTACCCTACGAGCAGTACTTC. Protein: CSAEDRDLPYEQYF.